This T cell receptor beta chain was documented in a study of blood T cell repertoires in COVID-19. Study-wide context: Sample material is recorded as cDNA or gDNA derived from T cells, B-cell-depleted T cells, or PBMCs.

In the original workflow: The authors estimated nucleated cell counts from reference gene primer amplification. Libraries were prepared by immunoSEQ multiplex PCR; TCRdb keeps only in-frame clonotypes and omits some of them. V and J calls plus clone size are reproduced from that table; the DNA served to infer D and trimming. Among roughly 100,000 clones listed, about 80% were seen once. This CDR3 region has 15 residues. The germline V and J ends were trimmed by 0 bases and 4 bases, with 14 bases remaining between them. Germline values: CDR1 SGDLS, CDR2 YYNGEE. The sample was peripheral blood. This receptor was taken from a woman of 80 years or more with active or convalescent COVID-19. V usage is TRBV9 and J usage is TRBJ2-7, with D perhaps matching TRBD1 (6 bases). DNA of the CDR3: TGTGCCAGCAGCGTAGACTGGATTAGGGGGTACGAGCAGTACTTC. Translation gives CASSVDWIRGYEQYF.